The 31 T cell receptor beta chains reported below all come from one sample, sequenced in a study of CD8 T cells in ankylosing spondylitis. TCRdb redid the calling of the 5' RACE reads with MiXCR, one entry per CDR3 protein. The sample includes fewer than 200,000 distinct CDR3 sequences, 15% to 20% of them seen just once. The specimen sequenced was blood, either unsorted or a sorted T cell fraction (not recorded which). The receptors come from a male donor aged 10-29 years with ankylosing spondylitis or in good health (not recorded which).

This clonotype was seen ten or more times. This chain links TRBV7-9 with TRBJ1-3; D is undetermined. This CDR3 is 11 amino acids long. V was trimmed by 1 base and J by 7 bases, leaving 2 bases between them. The germline gives CDR1 SEHNR, CDR2 FQNEAQ (reference sequence). The CDR3 DNA reads TGTGCCAGCAGCTTAGAGAACACCATATATTTT. Protein sequence: CASSLENTIYF.

This clonotype was recorded at least ten times. The CDR3 sequence: CASSPGTEYNEQFF. For the CDR3, the DNA is TGTGCCAGCAGTCCCGGGACAGAGTACAATGAGCAGTTCTTC. The chain employs TRBV6-5 and TRBJ2-1, with TRBD1 identical over 7 bases. The CDR3 is 14 residues long. After removal of 5 bases from V and 4 bases from J, the junction contained 5 bases not matched to a gene. In germline, CDR1 is MNHEY, CDR2 SVGAGI.

This clonotype was seen repeatedly, ten times or more. The genes are TRBV5-1 and TRBJ2-7; 11 nucleotides match TRBD2. The germline CDR1 and CDR2 sequences are SGHRS and YFSETQ. J gave up 6 bases and V 2 bases, and 4 bases lay outside the gene matches. The length of the CDR3 is 14 residues. This chain's CDR3 is CASSLTSGSPEQYV. CDR3 coding DNA: TGCGCCAGCAGCTTAACTAGCGGGAGCCCCGAGCAGTACGTC.

In this sample, this clonotype turned up many times. The rearrangement joins TRBV13 to TRBJ2-7; D ambiguous. The CDR3 totals 13 residues. V dropped 3 bases and J dropped 2 bases, with 8 bases sitting between them. Germline values: CDR1 PRHDT, CDR2 FYEKMQ (reference sequence). This chain's CDR3 is CASSFGPTYEQYF. DNA for the CDR3: TGTGCCAGCAGCTTTGGGCCTACCTACGAGCAGTACTTC.

This clonotype was observed many times. The V call is TRBV14, the J call TRBJ2-3; 9 bases align to TRBD2. This CDR3 region has 18 residues. Germline V gives CDR1 SGHDN, CDR2 FVKESK. The junction had 12 bases not matched to a gene; V was cut back by 1 base and J by 4 bases. This CDR3 reads CASSQVFGTSPTPDTQYF. Written as DNA, the CDR3 is TGTGCCAGCAGCCAAGTTTTTGGGACTAGCCCTACTCCAGATACGCAGTATTTT.

The sample holds one count of this clonotype. This sequence joins TRBV9 and TRBJ1-3, with D possibly TRBD1 on 5 matching bases. V gave up 4 bases and J gave up 10 bases, with 18 bases separating them. In germline, CDR1 is SGDLS, CDR2 YYNGEE. CDR3 length: 14 residues. The CDR3 DNA reads TGTGCCAGCAGCTTGAAGGGGCAGTTTGCTACCATATATTTT. Translation gives CASSLKGQFATIYF. Supplemented by reference TRBV9 and TRBJ1-3, the full variable domain reads DSGVTQTPKHLITATGQRVTLRCSPRSGDLSVYWYQQSLDQGLQFLIQYYNGEERAKGNILERFSAQQFPDLHSELNLSSLELGDSALYFCASSLKGQFATIYFGEGSWLTVV.

This clonotype has at least ten counts. In DNA, the CDR3 is TGTGCCAGCAGCCAAACTAGATTCTCCTACGAGCAGTACTTC. Its translation: CASSQTRFSYEQYF. The chain joins TRBV6-5 to TRBJ2-7; weak D call: TRBD2 (5 bases). From germline, CDR1 is MNHEY and CDR2 SVGAGI. The V gene lost 6 bases and the J gene lost 0 bases, with 12 bases spanning the gap. The CDR3 extends over 14 amino acids.

V is TRBV20-1 and J is TRBJ2-6; no reliable D call. CDR1 is DFQATT and CDR2 is SNEGSKA in the germline V gene (reference sequence). The length of the CDR3 is 14 residues. V was shortened by 1 base and J by 0 bases, with 4 bases between the two germline ends. The CDR3 reads CSARVGSGANVLTF. Here the CDR3 DNA reads TGCAGTGCTAGAGTCGGCTCTGGGGCCAACGTCCTGACTTTC.

There are many counts of this clonotype. This chain links TRBV7-2 with TRBJ2-3; 7 positions match TRBD2. Germline V CDR1 and CDR2: SGHTA, FQGNSA. The V gene end was trimmed by 0 bases and the J gene end by 2 bases; junction bases not matched to a gene: 11. The length of the CDR3 is 18 residues. Here the CDR3 reads CASSLALRAGVYTDTQYF. The CDR3 coding sequence is TGTGCCAGCAGCTTAGCGCTTCGGGCGGGAGTTTACACAGATACGCAGTATTTT.

The table lists this clonotype with many counts. The chain recombines TRBV13 with TRBJ2-7, with a tentative D call TRBD2 (6 bases). The CDR3 has 14 residues. Trimming removed 5 bases from V and 1 base from J, with 12 bases in between. Germline V lookup: CDR1 PRHDT, CDR2 FYEKMQ (reference sequence). The CDR3 region is CASSPSGGSYEQYF. CDR3 nucleotides: TGTGCCAGCAGCCCTAGTGGGGGGTCCTACGAGCAGTACTTC.

This clonotype has a count of ten or more. V gene TRBV12-3 or TRBV12-4 combines with J gene TRBJ1-1; 8 nucleotides match TRBD1. V lost 5 bases to trimming and J lost 9 bases; unmatched junction nucleotides: 11. This CDR3 has 14 amino acids. CDR3 amino acids: CASSSSGTGPKAFF. The CDR3 DNA follows: TGTGCCAGCAGTAGCTCCGGGACAGGACCCAAAGCTTTCTTT.

At least ten counts were recorded for this clonotype. The V call is TRBV5-4, the J call TRBJ2-1; TRBD2 agrees at 14 bases. J lost 7 bases, V lost 0 bases, and 0 bases had no gene match. CDR1 and CDR2 from the germline V gene are SGHNT and YYREEE (reference sequence). The CDR3 spans 15 residues. As DNA, the CDR3 is TGTGCCAGCAGCTTGGGACTAGCGGGAGGGAATGAGCAGTTCTTC. Amino acid sequence: CASSLGLAGGNEQFF.

The rearrangement links TRBV7-9 to TRBJ2-1, with D possibly TRBD2 on 8 matching bases. The V and J ends lost 5 bases and 3 bases respectively, with 17 bases between them. The germline CDR1 and CDR2 sequences are SEHNR and FQNEAQ (reference sequence). The CDR3 has 16 residues. CDR3 loop: CASSQGGGRLYNEQFF. CDR3 bases: TGTGCCAGCAGCCAGGGGGGCGGGAGGCTCTACAATGAGCAGTTCTTC.

This clonotype showed up many times. The J gene is TRBJ2-5, the V gene TRBV29-1; 7 bases match TRBD1. In germline, CDR1 is SQVTM, CDR2 ANQGSEA. CDR3 length: 11 amino acids. V dropped 5 bases and J dropped 4; count of bases not matched to a gene: 1. The CDR3 DNA reads TGCAGCGTTAGACAGGGAGAGACCCAGTACTTC. This codes for CSVRQGETQYF.

This clonotype was seen more than once but under ten times. The genes are TRBV6-2 or TRBV6-3 and TRBJ2-1; the D gene is possibly TRBD2 (6 bases). The CDR3 loop spans 14 amino acids. V shed 5 bases and J shed 6 bases, with 14 bases lying between them. Looked up from germline, CDR1 is MNHEY and CDR2 is SVGEGT. CDR3 loop: CASSPPGSSNEQFF. The DNA for the CDR3 is TGTGCCAGCAGTCCGCCCGGGAGCAGCAATGAGCAGTTCTTC.

This clonotype was seen repeatedly, ten times or more. J is TRBJ2-5 and V is TRBV25-1; TRBD2 matches at 8 bases. V gave up 7 bases and J gave up 7 bases; unmatched junction bases: 11. The CDR3 is 14 amino acids. Germline V gives CDR1 MGHDK, CDR2 SYGVNS. The CDR3 sequence: CASTPAGLGATQYF. The CDR3 bases are TGTGCCAGCACCCCAGCGGGACTAGGAGCGACCCAGTACTTC.

This clonotype was seen many times. The V call is TRBV20-1, the J call TRBJ2-5, with 9 bases fitting TRBD2. The CDR3 runs 13 residues. The germline V gene has CDR1 DFQATT and CDR2 SNEGSKA (reference sequence). Trimming cost V 3 bases and J 5 bases; bases outside gene matches: 4. CDR3 region: CSARVAGEETQYF. The DNA for the CDR3 is TGCAGTGCTAGGGTAGCGGGAGAGGAGACCCAGTACTTC.

The sample holds many counts of this clonotype. The chain recombines TRBV7-9 with TRBJ2-3; the D gene could be TRBD1 or TRBD2 (6 bases each). CDR1 SEHNR and CDR2 FQNEAQ come from the germline V gene (reference sequence). This CDR3 spans 15 amino acids. Trimming removed 3 bases at V and 0 bases at J, with 10 bases between. CDR3 protein: CASSFPGASTDTQYF. The DNA for the CDR3 is TGTGCCAGCAGCTTCCCGGGGGCGAGCACAGATACGCAGTATTTT.

The V and J genes are TRBV30 and TRBJ1-1; the D gene is possibly TRBD1 (5 bases). V shed 1 base and J shed 4 bases, with 10 bases lying between them. Germline assignment: CDR1 GTSNPN and CDR2 SVGIG (reference sequence). CDR3 length: 13 residues. CDR3 in DNA: TGTGCCTGGAGTGACAGGTTAAGCACTGAAGCTTTCTTT. Translating it yields CAWSDRLSTEAFF.

In its sample, this clonotype was seen many times. CDR3 nucleotides: TGTGCCAGCAGTTATGAACTCTTGGGAGATACGCAGTATTTT. It translates to CASSYELLGDTQYF. This chain connects TRBV6-5 to TRBJ2-3; no firm D call. Germline V lookup: CDR1 MNHEY, CDR2 SVGAGI. The CDR3 contains 14 residues. Trimming removed 3 bases from V and 5 bases from J, with 12 bases in between.

This clonotype appeared a few times. The chain joins TRBV2 to TRBJ1-2; unclear D gene. Germline loops: CDR1 SNHLY, CDR2 FYNNEI. This CDR3 has 16 residues. V was trimmed by 2 bases and J by 4 bases, leaving 17 bases between them. The CDR3 protein is CASSELRTEIGYGYTF. CDR3 coding DNA: TGTGCCAGCAGTGAATTGAGGACCGAGATAGGCTATGGCTACACCTTC. Drawing the rest from reference TRBV2 and TRBJ1-2, the complete variable domain is EPEVTQTPSHQVTQMGQEVILRCVPISNHLYFYWYRQILGQKVEFLVSFYNNEISEKSEIFDDQFSVERPDGSNFTLKIRSTKLEDSAMYFCASSELRTEIGYGYTFGSGTRLTVV.

This clonotype came up many times. The V call is TRBV20-1, the J call TRBJ2-1; D is perhaps TRBD2 (5 bases). Trimming removed 0 bases from V and 8 bases from J, with 14 bases in between. This CDR3 is built from 14 residues. Germline values: CDR1 DFQATT, CDR2 SNEGSKA (reference sequence). The CDR3 DNA sequence: TGCAGTGCTAGAGATTCTAAGAGGGAGCATGAGCAGTTCTTC. Translation: CSARDSKREHEQFF.

J is TRBJ2-7 and V is TRBV7-3; 8 bases align to TRBD2. CDR3 length equals 15 residues. V was pared by 5 bases and J by 3 bases, with 9 bases of the junction left unmatched. Germline V gene sequence: CDR1 SGHTA, CDR2 FQGTGA. In DNA form, the CDR3 reads TGTGCCAGCAGCACCCGAGCGGGAGCGGGCTACGAGCAGTACTTC. Translated, it gives CASSTRAGAGYEQYF.

This clonotype was detected ten times or more. The chain couples TRBV28 to TRBJ2-2; TRBD1 matches 8 bases. Germline loops: CDR1 MDHEN, CDR2 SYDVKM. The ends lost 5 bases at V and 5 bases at J; junction bases unmatched: 7. The CDR3 runs to 15 residues. Here the CDR3 DNA reads TGTGCCAGCAGTGGCAGGGGGCCTGAGACCGGGGAGCTGTTTTTT. Translating it yields CASSGRGPETGELFF.

This clonotype has ten or more counts. The J gene is TRBJ2-5, the V gene TRBV12-3 or TRBV12-4, with 10 bases aligning to TRBD2. The CDR3 spans 15 residues. V lost 5 bases and J lost 5; bases outside the gene matches: 8. The chain's CDR3 is CASSPGTSETETQYF. The CDR3 DNA reads TGTGCCAGCAGTCCAGGGACTAGCGAGACGGAGACCCAGTACTTC.

This clonotype has at least ten counts. The chain employs TRBV2 and TRBJ2-1; D may be TRBD2 (6 bases). The CDR3 totals 17 residues. Germline V gives CDR1 SNHLY, CDR2 FYNNEI. V gave up 2 bases and J gave up 0 bases, with 14 bases separating them. The CDR3 protein is CASSETSSKSSYNEQFF. In nucleotides, the CDR3 is TGTGCCAGCAGTGAAACTAGCTCCAAGAGCTCCTACAATGAGCAGTTCTTC.

This clonotype was detected a few times. The V gene is TRBV7-2, the J gene TRBJ2-7, with TRBD1 matching over 8 bases. The V segment lost 3 bases and the J segment 12 bases; nucleotides outside the gene matches: 7. The CDR3 is made up of 12 amino acids. Germline V gene lookup returns CDR1 SGHTA and CDR2 FQGNSA. DNA of the CDR3: TGTGCCAGCAGCTTGGACAGGGCTCACCCGTACTTC. Its protein product is CASSLDRAHPYF. Filled out from reference TRBV7-2 and TRBJ2-7, the complete variable domain reads GAGVSQSPSNKVTEKGKDVELRCDPISGHTALYWYRQSLGQGLEFLIYFQGNSAPDKSGLPSDRFSAERTGGSVSTLTIQRTQQEDSAVYLCASSLDRAHPYFGPGTRLTVT.

This clonotype came up many times. The chain is built from TRBV25-1 and TRBJ1-6; 10 nucleotides align to TRBD1. Germline loops: CDR1 MGHDK, CDR2 SYGVNS. The ends lost 4 bases at V and 10 bases at J; junction bases unmatched: 10. This CDR3 contains 16 residues. The DNA for the CDR3 is TGTGCCAGCAGTGGCCGGGACAGGGGATGGAACTCACCCCTCCACTTT. It yields the protein CASSGRDRGWNSPLHF. Using reference TRBV25-1 and TRBJ1-6 for the parts outside the CDR3, the full variable domain is EADIYQTPRYLVIGTGKKITLECSQTMGHDKMYWYQQDPGMELHLIHYSYGVNSTEKGDLSSESTVSRIRTEHFPLTLESARPSHTSQYLCASSGRDRGWNSPLHFGNGTRLTVT.

V usage is TRBV18 and J usage is TRBJ2-7; TRBD1 or TRBD2 may be the D gene (6 bases each). Trimming pared 4 bases from V and 0 bases from J, leaving 13 bases between. The CDR3 totals 15 residues. Germline CDR1 is KGHSH and CDR2 is LQKENI. The CDR3 DNA sequence: TGTGCCAGCTCACACCGAGGGGGGAGCTCCTACGAGCAGTACTTC. This encodes CASSHRGGSSYEQYF.

The chain employs TRBV12-3 or TRBV12-4 and TRBJ2-1; 13 bases line up with TRBD2. The CDR3 length is 15 residues. The J segment lost 6 bases and the V segment lost 5 bases, leaving 4 bases of the junction unmatched. The CDR3 sequence: CASSGLAGVGNEQFF. The CDR3, as DNA: TGTGCCAGCAGTGGACTAGCGGGAGTGGGCAATGAGCAGTTCTTC.

CDR3 DNA: TGTGCCAGCACCGGACCGGGACAGGGGTCCTACGAGCAGTACTTC. Its protein product is CASTGPGQGSYEQYF. The chain combines TRBV6-2 or TRBV6-3 with TRBJ2-7; 10 nucleotides align to TRBD1. The V gene end was trimmed by 7 bases and the J gene end by 1 base; junction bases not matched to a gene: 7. The CDR3 runs to 15 residues. Germline CDR1 MNHEY, CDR2 SVGEGT.